These 10 T cell receptor beta chains came from one sample sequenced in a study of T cell changes during pregnancy in multiple sclerosis. The table came from immunoSEQ multiplex PCR; TCRdb's copy has only in-frame clones and leaves some out. The sample contains about 40,000 clones, 80% to 90% of which appear only once. Material: peripheral blood, obtained in the first trimester of pregnancy. These receptors came from a female donor in good health, enrolled as a control in a pregnancy study.

The chain recombines TRBV7-9 with TRBJ2-3; no firm D call. CDR3 length: 16 amino acids. Germline CDR1 reads SEHNR; CDR2 reads FQNEAQ (reference sequence). V was cut by 1 base and J by 0 bases, with 11 bases left in between. CDR3 sequence reads: CASSLGVDTSTDTQYF. The CDR3 DNA reads TGTGCCAGCAGCTTAGGAGTAGACACTAGCACAGATACGCAGTATTTT.

The V call is TRBV19, the J call TRBJ2-6, with D possibly matching TRBD2 (6 bases). The length of the CDR3 is 16 residues. V was cut by 7 bases and J by 0 bases, with 13 bases left in between. Germline CDR1 is LNHDA and CDR2 is SQIVND (reference sequence). CDR3 protein: CASTPGGPSGANVLTF. The CDR3 bases are TGTGCCAGTACCCCCGGAGGGCCCTCTGGGGCCAACGTCCTGACTTTC.

The chain carries TRBV15 and TRBJ1-1, with TRBD1 matching over 7 bases. Germline V CDR1 and CDR2: LNHNV, YYDKDF (reference sequence). V shed 0 bases, J shed 0 bases, and the junction held 4 bases outside the gene matches. The CDR3 has 16 residues. The CDR3 protein is CATSREGGRMNTEAFF. The CDR3 coding sequence is TGTGCCACCAGCAGAGAAGGGGGCAGGATGAACACTGAAGCTTTCTTT. Looking up the rest from reference TRBV15 and TRBJ1-1 gives the full variable domain: DAMVIQNPRYQVTQFGKPVTLSCSQTLNHNVMYWYQQKSSQAPKLLFHYYDKDFNNEADTPDNFQSRRPNTSFCFLDIRSPGLGDTAMYLCATSREGGRMNTEAFFGQGTRLTVV.

The DNA of the CDR3 is TGCGCCAGCAGCCAAGTCTTCTCAGAAAGAGGAGAAAAACTGTTTTTT. Its protein product is CASSQVFSERGEKLFF. The chain uses TRBV4-3 and TRBJ1-4, with no clear D. Germline CDR1 and CDR2: LGHNA and YSLEER. The CDR3 totals 16 residues. Trimming shortened V by 1 base and J by 8 bases, and 17 bases separated the two germline ends.

This sequence joins TRBV27 and TRBJ2-7, with a tentative D call TRBD1 (6 bases). V was trimmed by 2 bases and J by 5 bases, leaving 37 bases between them. CDR3 length equals 22 residues. Germline CDR1 and CDR2: MNHEY and SMNVEV (reference sequence). CDR3 residues: CASSLPLETGAALSQGSDEQYF. The CDR3 nucleotides are TGTGCCAGCAGTTTACCGTTGGAGACCGGGGCGGCTCTTTCACAGGGTAGCGACGAGCAGTACTTC.

The chain has TRBV6-6 and TRBJ2-7, with TRBD2 as a possible D gene (5 bases). V shed 4 bases and J shed 6 bases, with 16 bases lying between them. Germline-derived CDR1 and CDR2 are MNHNY and SVGAGI (reference sequence). This CDR3 comprises 14 residues. The CDR3 nucleotides are TGTGCCAGCAGTTCCGCCTACACGGGGTTCGAGCAGTACTTC. As protein: CASSSAYTGFEQYF.

The chain recombines TRBV4-2 with TRBJ2-7; D remains unclear. The germline V gene has CDR1 LGHNA and CDR2 YNFKEQ. The CDR3 is made up of 13 amino acids. V dropped 0 bases and J dropped 2 bases, with 5 bases sitting between them. In DNA form, the CDR3 reads TGTGCCAGCAGCCAAGAACCTACCTACGAGCAGTACTTC. It is translated as CASSQEPTYEQYF.

The chain uses TRBV7-9 and TRBJ2-5; D is perhaps TRBD2 (6 bases). The DNA end is more similar to TRBJ2-7, so the J call may be wrong. Germline CDR1 SEHNR, CDR2 FQNEAQ (reference sequence). The CDR3 has 16 residues. CDR3 protein: CASSLEGTLISYEQYF. In DNA form, the CDR3 reads TGTGCCAGCAGCTTAGAAGGGACTCTGATCTCCTACGAGCAGTACTTC.

This clone was found once. The chain links TRBV4-1 to TRBJ2-7; 9 positions agree with TRBD1. The CDR3 covers 14 residues. V shed 4 bases, J shed 3 bases, and the junction held 4 bases outside the gene matches. Looked up from germline, CDR1 is MGHRA and CDR2 is YSYEKL. CDR3 nucleotide sequence: TGCGCCAGCAGCCTCCAGGACAGGGGCTACGAGCAGTACTTC. As protein: CASSLQDRGYEQYF.

This chain connects TRBV7-9 to TRBJ1-2; TRBD1 aligns across 7 bases. Per germline, CDR1 SEHNR and CDR2 FQNEAQ (reference sequence). Losses at the gene ends were 5 bases for V and 2 bases for J; bases not matched to a gene: 2. CDR3 length: 13 amino acids. CDR3 loop: CASSLGQNYGYTF. In DNA, the CDR3 is TGTGCCAGCAGCCTGGGACAGAACTATGGCTACACCTTC.